The rows below give T cell receptor beta chains drawn from one sample of a study of beta chain features in type 1 diabetes. Clones were sequenced by immunoSEQ multiplex PCR, and TCRdb holds only the in-frame ones, with some missing. This sample carries approximately 150,000 clones, approximately 10% of them seen once, and the ten largest clones take about 0.7%. The source material was central memory CD4+ T cells from blood. These TCRs come from a man aged 25 to 40 with type 1 diabetes. CDR3s include the opening cysteine and the closing phenylalanine or tryptophan. D genes are given only for firm matches. For some rows the clone size is stated as once, few or many, or as a class when expanded; others skip it.

CDR3 protein,CDR3 DNA,clone size,D gene,V gene,CDR3 length,J gene
CASSALGGVTDTQYF,TGTGCCAGCAGTGCTCTCGGCGGGGTTACAGATACGCAGTATTTT,.,.,TRBV6-4,15,TRBJ2-3
CASSLTSGDHTTQYF,TGTGCCAGCAGTTTGACTAGCGGTGACCATACGACCCAGTACTTC,few,TRBD2,TRBV27,15,TRBJ2-5
CASSLLPTSGGDSTQFF,TGCGCCAGCAGTCTGCTCCCGACTAGCGGGGGAGATAGTACGCAGTTCTTC,.,TRBD2,TRBV23-1,17,TRBJ2-1
CASSGPGQGEKGYTF,TGTGCCAGCAGTGGACCGGGACAGGGGGAGAAGGGCTACACCTTC,.,TRBD1,TRBV28,15,TRBJ1-2
CASSQRGCGGELFF,TGCGCCAGCAGTCAACGGGGGTGCGGCGGGGAGCTGTTTTTT,few,.,TRBV23-1,14,TRBJ2-2
CASTSQADTQYF,TGTGCCAGCACTTCACAGGCGGATACGCAGTATTTT,.,.,TRBV28,12,TRBJ2-3
CASRETRYDTQYF,TGTGCCAGCAGGGAGACCAGATATGATACGCAGTATTTT,.,.,TRBV6-1,13,TRBJ2-3
CASSLGLQAFF,TGTGCCAGCAGCCTCGGACTCCAAGCTTTCTTT,.,.,TRBV11-1,11,TRBJ1-1
CASSLKLDTEAFF,TGCGCCAGCAGCCTCAAACTGGACACTGAAGCTTTCTTT,few,.,TRBV5-1,13,TRBJ1-1
CASSLAGQTDTEAFF,TGCGCCAGCAGCTTGGCCGGACAGACCGACACTGAAGCTTTCTTT,few,.,TRBV5-1,15,TRBJ1-1
CASNERGDQETQYF,TGCGCCAGCAACGAGCGGGGGGATCAAGAGACCCAGTACTTC,.,TRBD2,TRBV5-1,14,TRBJ2-5
CASSLSRGRDGYTF,TGCGCCAGCAGCTTAAGCAGGGGAAGGGATGGCTACACCTTC,few,.,TRBV5-1,14,TRBJ1-2
CASSLGGDTDTQYF,TGTGCCAGCAGCTTAGGGGGGGACACAGATACGCAGTATTTT,few,.,TRBV7-2,14,TRBJ2-3
CASSVGQAPQETQYF,TGCGCCAGCAGTGTCGGACAGGCCCCCCAAGAGACCCAGTACTTC,.,TRBD1,TRBV4-1,15,TRBJ2-5
CASSPRGPSYEQYF,TGTGCCAGCTCACCCAGGGGTCCCTCCTACGAGCAGTACTTC,few,.,TRBV18,14,TRBJ2-7
CASSFGGTNTEAFF,TGTGCCAGCAGTTTTGGAGGTACGAACACTGAAGCTTTCTTT,.,.,TRBV28,14,TRBJ1-1
CASSQVSTGELFF,TGTGCCAGCAGCCAAGTCAGCACCGGGGAGCTGTTTTTT,.,.,TRBV5-5,13,TRBJ2-2
CASSTRQGMETQYF,TGTGCTAGCAGCACTCGACAGGGGATGGAGACCCAGTACTTC,.,TRBD1,TRBV7-7,14,TRBJ2-5
CASSQARANSEQYF,TGTGCCAGCAGCCAAGCTCGAGCGAATAGCGAGCAGTACTTC,.,.,TRBV4-2,14,TRBJ2-7
CASSGTAGAEQYF,TGTGCCAGCAGTGGGACAGCCGGTGCCGAGCAGTACTTC,few,.,TRBV6-1,13,TRBJ2-7
CASSPYTEAFF,TGTGCCAGCAGCCCTTACACTGAAGCTTTCTTT,.,.,TRBV7-9,11,TRBJ1-1
CASSNRGAGRYEQYF,TGTGCCAGCAGCAATCGCGGGGCGGGAAGGTACGAGCAGTACTTC,few,.,TRBV7-2,15,TRBJ2-7
CASSRPFDTEAFF,TGTGCCAGTAGTAGGCCCTTCGACACTGAAGCTTTCTTT,.,.,TRBV19,13,TRBJ1-1
CASSQAGSNQPQHF,TGCGCCAGCAGCCAAGCGGGTAGCAATCAGCCCCAGCATTTT,.,.,TRBV4-1,14,TRBJ1-5
CASSQGGAQADTQYF,TGTGCCAGCAGCCAAGGCGGGGCCCAGGCAGATACGCAGTATTTT,many,.,TRBV4-2,15,TRBJ2-3
CASSGDLYNEQFF,TGTGCCAGCAGCGGGGACTTGTACAATGAGCAGTTCTTC,few,.,TRBV5-4,13,TRBJ2-1
CASSRRSYEQYF,TGTGCCAGCAGCCGCCGGAGTTACGAGCAGTACTTC,few,.,TRBV5-6,12,TRBJ2-7
CASSIGGGYTGELFF,TGTGCCAGTAGTATTGGTGGGGGGTACACCGGGGAGCTGTTTTTT,.,.,TRBV19,15,TRBJ2-2